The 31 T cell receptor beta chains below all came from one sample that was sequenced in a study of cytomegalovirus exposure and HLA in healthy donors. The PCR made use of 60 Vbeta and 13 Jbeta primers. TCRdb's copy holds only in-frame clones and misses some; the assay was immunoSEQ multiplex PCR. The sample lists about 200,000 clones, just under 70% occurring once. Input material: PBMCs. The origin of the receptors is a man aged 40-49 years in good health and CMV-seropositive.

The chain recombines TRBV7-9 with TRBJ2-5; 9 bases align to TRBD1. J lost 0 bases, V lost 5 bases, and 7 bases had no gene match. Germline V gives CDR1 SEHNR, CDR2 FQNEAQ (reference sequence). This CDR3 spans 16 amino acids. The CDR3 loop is CASSRPGTGYQETQYF. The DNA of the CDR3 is TGTGCCAGCAGCCGGCCCGGGACAGGGTACCAAGAGACCCAGTACTTC.

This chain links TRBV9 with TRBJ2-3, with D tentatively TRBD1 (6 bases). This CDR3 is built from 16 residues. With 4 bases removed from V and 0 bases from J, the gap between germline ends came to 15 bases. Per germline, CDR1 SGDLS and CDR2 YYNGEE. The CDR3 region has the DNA TGTGCCAGCAGCCGAATTATGACAGGAAGCACAGATACGCAGTATTTT. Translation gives CASSRIMTGSTDTQYF.

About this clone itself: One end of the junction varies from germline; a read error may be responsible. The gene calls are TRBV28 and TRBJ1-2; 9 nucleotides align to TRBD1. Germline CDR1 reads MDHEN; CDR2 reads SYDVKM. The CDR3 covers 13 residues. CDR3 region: CASRFRDRDGYTF. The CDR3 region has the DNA TGTGCCAGCAGGTTCCGGGACAGGGACGGCTATACCTTC.

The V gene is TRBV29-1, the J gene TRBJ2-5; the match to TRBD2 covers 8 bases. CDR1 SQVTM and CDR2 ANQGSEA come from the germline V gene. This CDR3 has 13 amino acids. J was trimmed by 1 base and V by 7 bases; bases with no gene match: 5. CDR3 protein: CSGLLAVQETQYF. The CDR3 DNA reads TGCAGCGGCTTACTAGCGGTCCAAGAGACCCAGTACTTC. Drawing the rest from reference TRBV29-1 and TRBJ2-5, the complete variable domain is SAVISQKPSRDICQRGTSLTIQCQVDSQVTMMFWYRQQPGQSLTLIATANQGSEATYESGFVIDKFPISRPNLTFSTLTVSNMSPEDSSIYLCSGLLAVQETQYFGPGTRLLVL.

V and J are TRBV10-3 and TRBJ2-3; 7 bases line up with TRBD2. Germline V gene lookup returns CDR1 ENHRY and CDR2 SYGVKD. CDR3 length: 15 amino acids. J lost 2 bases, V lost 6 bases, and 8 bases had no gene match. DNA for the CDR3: TGTGCCATCAGACCCGGACTAGAAGTCACAGATACGCAGTATTTT. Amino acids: CAIRPGLEVTDTQYF.

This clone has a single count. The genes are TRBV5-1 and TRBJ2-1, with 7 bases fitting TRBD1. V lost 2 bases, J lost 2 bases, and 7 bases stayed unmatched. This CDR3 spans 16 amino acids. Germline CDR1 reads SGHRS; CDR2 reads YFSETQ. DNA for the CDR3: TGCGCCAGCAGCTTAAGGGGGCCGAGCCCCTACAATGAGCAGTTCTTC. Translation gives CASSLRGPSPYNEQFF.

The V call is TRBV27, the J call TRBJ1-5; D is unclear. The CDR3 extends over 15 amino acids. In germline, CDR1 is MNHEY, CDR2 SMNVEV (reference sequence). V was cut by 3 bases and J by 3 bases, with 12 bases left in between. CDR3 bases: TGTGCCAGCAGTTTGGGAGGCAACCCCAATCAGCCCCAGCATTTT. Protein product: CASSLGGNPNQPQHF.

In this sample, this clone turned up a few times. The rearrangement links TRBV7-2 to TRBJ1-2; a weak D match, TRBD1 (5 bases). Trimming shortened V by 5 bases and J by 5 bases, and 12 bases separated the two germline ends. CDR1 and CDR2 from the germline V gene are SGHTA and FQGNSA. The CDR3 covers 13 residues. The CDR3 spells CASSPRVWYGYTF. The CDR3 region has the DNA TGTGCCAGCAGCCCCAGGGTTTGGTATGGCTACACCTTC. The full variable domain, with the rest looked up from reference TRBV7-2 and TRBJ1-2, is GAGVSQSPSNKVTEKGKDVELRCDPISGHTALYWYRQSLGQGLEFLIYFQGNSAPDKSGLPSDRFSAERTGGSVSTLTIQRTQQEDSAVYLCASSPRVWYGYTFGSGTRLTVV.

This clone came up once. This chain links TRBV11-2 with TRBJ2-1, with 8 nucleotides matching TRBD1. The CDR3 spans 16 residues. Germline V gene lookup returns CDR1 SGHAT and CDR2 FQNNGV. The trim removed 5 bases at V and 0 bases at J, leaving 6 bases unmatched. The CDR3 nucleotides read TGTGCCAGCAGCCCCCGGACAGGGAGCTCCTACAATGAGCAGTTCTTC. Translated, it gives CASSPRTGSSYNEQFF.

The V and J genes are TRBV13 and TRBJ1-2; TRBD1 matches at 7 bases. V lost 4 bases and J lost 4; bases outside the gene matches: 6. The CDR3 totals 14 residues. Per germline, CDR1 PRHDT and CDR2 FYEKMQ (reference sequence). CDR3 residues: CASSSAGTVYGYTF. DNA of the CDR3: TGTGCCAGCAGCTCGGCCGGGACAGTCTATGGCTACACCTTC.

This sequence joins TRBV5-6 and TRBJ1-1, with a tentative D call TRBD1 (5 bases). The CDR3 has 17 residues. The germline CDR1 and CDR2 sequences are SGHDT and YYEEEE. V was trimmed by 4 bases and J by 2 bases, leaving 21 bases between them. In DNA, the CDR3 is TGTGCCAGCAGCCCCGGATGGGAGGGGACTATTAACACTGAAGCTTTCTTT. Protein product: CASSPGWEGTINTEAFF.

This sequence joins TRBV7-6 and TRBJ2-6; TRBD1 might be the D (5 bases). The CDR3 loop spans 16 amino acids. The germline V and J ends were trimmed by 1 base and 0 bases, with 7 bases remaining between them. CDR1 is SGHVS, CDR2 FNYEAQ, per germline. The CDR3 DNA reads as TGTGCCAGCAGCTTAGACAGGAGCTCTGGGGCCAACGTCCTGACTTTC. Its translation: CASSLDRSSGANVLTF.

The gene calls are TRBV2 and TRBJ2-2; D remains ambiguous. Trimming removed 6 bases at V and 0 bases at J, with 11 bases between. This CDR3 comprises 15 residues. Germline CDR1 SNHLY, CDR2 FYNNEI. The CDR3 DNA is TGTGCCAGCAGGAGAGGAGAAACGAACACCGGGGAGCTGTTTTTT. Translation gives CASRRGETNTGELFF. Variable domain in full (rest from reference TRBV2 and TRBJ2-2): EPEVTQTPSHQVTQMGQEVILRCVPISNHLYFYWYRQILGQKVEFLVSFYNNEISEKSEIFDDQFSVERPDGSNFTLKIRSTKLEDSAMYFCASRRGETNTGELFFGEGSRLTVL.

This CDR3 reads CASSLDLGQLGNTGELFF. In DNA form, the CDR3 reads TGTGCCAGCAGCTTAGATTTAGGACAGCTAGGGAACACCGGGGAGCTGTTTTTT. The J gene is TRBJ2-2, the V gene TRBV7-7; possibly TRBD1 for D (6 bases). The CDR3 extends over 18 amino acids. From germline, CDR1 is SSHAT and CDR2 FNYEAQ (reference sequence). V was pared by 1 base and J by 1 base, with 16 bases between.

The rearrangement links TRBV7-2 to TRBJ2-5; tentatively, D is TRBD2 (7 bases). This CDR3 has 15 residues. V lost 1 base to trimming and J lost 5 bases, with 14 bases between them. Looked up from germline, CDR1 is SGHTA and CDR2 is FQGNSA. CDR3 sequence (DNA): TGTGCCAGCAGCTTAGGAGGGGGGGTGGGGGAGACCCAGTACTTC. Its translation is CASSLGGGVGETQYF.

The CDR3 DNA follows: TGCGCCAGCAGCTTACTGACAGGGGAGGCCGGGGAGCTGTTTTTT. Protein product: CASSLLTGEAGELFF. The rearrangement links TRBV5-1 to TRBJ2-2; 8 positions agree with TRBD1. Germline V gene sequence: CDR1 SGHRS, CDR2 YFSETQ. CDR3 length: 15 amino acids. J was trimmed by 6 bases and V by 2 bases; bases with no gene match: 6.

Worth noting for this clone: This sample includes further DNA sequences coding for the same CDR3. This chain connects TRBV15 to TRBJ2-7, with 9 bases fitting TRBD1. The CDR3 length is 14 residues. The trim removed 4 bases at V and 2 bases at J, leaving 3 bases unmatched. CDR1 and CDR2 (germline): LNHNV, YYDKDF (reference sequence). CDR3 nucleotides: TGTGCCACCAGCACTAGGACAGGGGCCTACGAGCAGTACTTC. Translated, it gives CATSTRTGAYEQYF.

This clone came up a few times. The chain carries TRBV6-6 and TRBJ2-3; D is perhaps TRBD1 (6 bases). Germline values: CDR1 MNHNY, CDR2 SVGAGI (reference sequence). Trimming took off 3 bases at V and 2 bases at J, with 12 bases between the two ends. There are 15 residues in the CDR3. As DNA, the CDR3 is TGTGCCAGCAGTTATAGGGGGTTTGACACAGATACGCAGTATTTT. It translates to CASSYRGFDTDTQYF.

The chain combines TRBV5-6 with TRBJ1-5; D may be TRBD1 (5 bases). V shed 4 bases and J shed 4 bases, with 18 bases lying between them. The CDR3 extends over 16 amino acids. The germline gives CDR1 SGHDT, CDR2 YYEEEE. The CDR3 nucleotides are TGTGCCAGCAGCACCTACTACAGGCGGGGGAATCAGCCCCAGCATTTT. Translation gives CASSTYYRRGNQPQHF.

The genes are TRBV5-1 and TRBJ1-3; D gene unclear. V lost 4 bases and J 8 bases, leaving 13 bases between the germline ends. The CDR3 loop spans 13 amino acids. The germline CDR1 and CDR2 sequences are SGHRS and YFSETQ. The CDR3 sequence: CASSPLLRDTIYF. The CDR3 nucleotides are TGCGCCAGCAGCCCACTACTGAGGGACACCATATATTTT.

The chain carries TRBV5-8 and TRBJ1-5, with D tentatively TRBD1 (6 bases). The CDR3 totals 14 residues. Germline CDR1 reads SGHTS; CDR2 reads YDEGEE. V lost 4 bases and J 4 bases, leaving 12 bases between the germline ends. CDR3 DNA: TGTGCCAGCAGCCCTAGGACAGAGAATCAGCCCCAGCATTTT. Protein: CASSPRTENQPQHF.

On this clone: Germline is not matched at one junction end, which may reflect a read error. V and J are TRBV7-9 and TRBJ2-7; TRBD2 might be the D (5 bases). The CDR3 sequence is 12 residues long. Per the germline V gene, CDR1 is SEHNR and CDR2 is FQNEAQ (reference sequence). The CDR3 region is CSSTPEGYEQYF. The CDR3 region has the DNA TGTTCCAGCACCCCAGAGGGCTACGAGCAGTACTTC.

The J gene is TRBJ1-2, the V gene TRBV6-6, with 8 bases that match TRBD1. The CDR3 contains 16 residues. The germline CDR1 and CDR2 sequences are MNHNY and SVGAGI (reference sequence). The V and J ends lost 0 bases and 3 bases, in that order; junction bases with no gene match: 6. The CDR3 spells CASSYSLDRAYYGYTF. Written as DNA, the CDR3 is TGTGCCAGCAGTTACTCTCTGGACAGGGCCTACTATGGCTACACCTTC.

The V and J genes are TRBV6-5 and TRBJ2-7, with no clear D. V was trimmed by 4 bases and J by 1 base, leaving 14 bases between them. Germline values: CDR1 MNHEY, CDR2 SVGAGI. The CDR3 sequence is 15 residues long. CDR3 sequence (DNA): TGTGCCAGCAGTTCGACGGTTGGGCAGTCCTACGAGCAGTACTTC. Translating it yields CASSSTVGQSYEQYF.

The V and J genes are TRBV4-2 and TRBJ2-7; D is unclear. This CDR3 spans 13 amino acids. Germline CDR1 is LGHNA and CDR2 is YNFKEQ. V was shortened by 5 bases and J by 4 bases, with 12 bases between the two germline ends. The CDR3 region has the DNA TGTGCCAGCAGCTCTGCGGTCGGGTACGAGCAGTACTTC. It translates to CASSSAVGYEQYF.

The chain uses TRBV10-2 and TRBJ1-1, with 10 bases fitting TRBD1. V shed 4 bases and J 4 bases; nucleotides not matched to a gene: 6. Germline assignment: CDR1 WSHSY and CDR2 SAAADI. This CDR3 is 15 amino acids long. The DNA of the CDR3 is TGCGCCAGCAGTGCTCCGACAGGGGGCGGCACTGAAGCTTTCTTT. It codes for CASSAPTGGGTEAFF.

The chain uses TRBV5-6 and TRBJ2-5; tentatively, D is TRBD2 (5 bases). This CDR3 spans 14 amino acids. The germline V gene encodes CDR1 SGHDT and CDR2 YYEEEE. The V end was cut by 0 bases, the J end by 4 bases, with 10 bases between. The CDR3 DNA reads TGTGCCAGCAGCTTGGGGTCTCGGGGAGAGACCCAGTACTTC. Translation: CASSLGSRGETQYF.

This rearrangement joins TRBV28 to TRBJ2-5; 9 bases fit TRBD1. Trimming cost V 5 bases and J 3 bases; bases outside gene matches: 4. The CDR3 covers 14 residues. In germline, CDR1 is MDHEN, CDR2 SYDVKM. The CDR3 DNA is TGTGCCAGCAGTCGCCGGGACAGGGAAGAGACCCAGTACTTC. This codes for CASSRRDREETQYF.

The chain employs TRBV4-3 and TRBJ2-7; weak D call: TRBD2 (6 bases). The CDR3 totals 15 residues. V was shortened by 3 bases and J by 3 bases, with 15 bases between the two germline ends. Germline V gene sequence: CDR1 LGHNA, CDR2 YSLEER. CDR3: CASSHSPPGDYEQYF. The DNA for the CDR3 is TGCGCCAGCAGCCATAGCCCCCCGGGGGACTACGAGCAGTACTTC.

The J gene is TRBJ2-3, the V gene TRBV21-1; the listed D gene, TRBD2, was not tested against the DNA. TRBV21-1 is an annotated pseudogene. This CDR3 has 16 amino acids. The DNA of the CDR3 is TGTGCCAGCAGCCCAAGCGGGGGAGTTGGGACAGATACGCAGTATTTT. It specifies CASSPSGGVGTDTQYF.

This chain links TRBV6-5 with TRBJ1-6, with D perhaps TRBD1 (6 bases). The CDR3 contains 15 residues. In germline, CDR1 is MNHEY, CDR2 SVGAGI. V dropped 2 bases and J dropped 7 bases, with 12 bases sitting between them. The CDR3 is CASSYAGAGNSPLHF. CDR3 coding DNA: TGTGCCAGCAGTTACGCGGGGGCGGGAAATTCACCCCTCCACTTT.